The 32 T cell receptor beta chains reported below all come from one sample, sequenced in a study of a mutant IDH1 vaccine in newly diagnosed glioma. Documented time point: baseline, week 1 (first vaccination visit). Treatment of the sample: pre-vaccination baseline after standard-of-care therapy. TCRdb keeps only in-frame clones here, not all; method: immunoSEQ multiplex PCR. This table holds 65,000 to 70,000 clones, 80% to 90% found once. The sequencing here drew on PBMCs, taken from a glioma patient treated with radiotherapy, temozolomide or both. These receptors originate from a young man with glioma.

The CDR3 sequence is CASSYATSAGPYEQYF. The CDR3 region has the DNA TGTGCCAGCAGTTACGCAACATCCGCGGGACCCTACGAGCAGTACTTC. The rearrangement uses TRBV6-5 and TRBJ2-7; weak D call: TRBD2 (6 bases). Germline CDR1 reads MNHEY; CDR2 reads SVGAGI. Trimming took off 2 bases at V and 2 bases at J, with 16 bases between the two ends. CDR3 length: 16 amino acids.

The V call is TRBV19, the J call TRBJ2-1; D unresolved. The V and J ends lost 5 bases and 4 bases respectively, with 15 bases between them. Germline-derived CDR1 and CDR2 are LNHDA and SQIVND (reference sequence). CDR3 length equals 15 residues. The CDR3 DNA sequence: TGTGCCAGTAGTCCTACTGGGATGGATTACAATGAGCAGTTCTTC. Protein product: CASSPTGMDYNEQFF.

The table lists this clone with a count of one. The CDR3 bases are TGCGCCAGCAGTGAGAGGTTGCCCCGGGTCACTGAAGCTTTCTTT. Translated, it gives CASSERLPRVTEAFF. The rearrangement links TRBV10-2 to TRBJ1-1; D is undetermined. The CDR3 is 15 amino acids. Germline CDR1 WSHSY, CDR2 SAAADI. V was pared by 2 bases and J by 4 bases, with 14 bases between.

The V and J genes are TRBV27 and TRBJ1-4; TRBD1 aligns across 8 bases. From germline, CDR1 is MNHEY and CDR2 SMNVEV (reference sequence). V lost 6 bases to trimming and J lost 8 bases; unmatched junction nucleotides: 11. The CDR3 consists of 15 residues. This chain's CDR3 is CASRLLGQGGEKLFF. The DNA for the CDR3 is TGTGCCAGCAGGTTACTCGGACAGGGAGGGGAAAAACTGTTTTTT. The entire variable domain, with the rest obtained from reference TRBV27 and TRBJ1-4, is as follows: EAQVTQNPRYLITVTGKKLTVTCSQNMNHEYMSWYRQDPGLGLRQIYYSMNVEVTDKGDVPEGYKVSRKEKRNFPLILESPSPNQTSLYFCASRLLGQGGEKLFFGSGTQLSVL.

In the case of this clone: Distinct nucleotide sequences in the sample also encode this CDR3. The chain carries TRBV5-6 and TRBJ1-1; no firm D call. CDR1 SGHDT and CDR2 YYEEEE come from the germline V gene. V lost 5 bases to trimming and J lost 1 base, with 3 bases between them. The CDR3 runs to 11 residues. Written as DNA, the CDR3 is TGTGCCAGCAGGGGGAACACTGAAGCTTTCTTT. It encodes CASRGNTEAFF. The full variable domain, with the rest looked up from reference TRBV5-6 and TRBJ1-1, is DAGVTQSPTHLIKTRGQQVTLRCSPKSGHDTVSWYQQALGQGPQFIFQYYEEEERQRGNFPDRFSGHQFPNYSSELNVNALLLGDSALYLCASRGNTEAFFGQGTRLTVV.

The gene calls are TRBV19 and TRBJ2-1; 9 bases agree with TRBD1. The germline gives CDR1 LNHDA, CDR2 SQIVND (reference sequence). J was trimmed by 4 bases and V by 0 bases; bases with no gene match: 10. The CDR3 covers 18 residues. The CDR3 bases are TGTGCCAGTAGTATAGATCACCGGGACAGGGCTGGATACAATGAGCAGTTCTTC. Residues: CASSIDHRDRAGYNEQFF.

The genes are TRBV9 and TRBJ1-6; 8 nucleotides match TRBD1. Germline CDR1 and CDR2: SGDLS and YYNGEE. V was clipped by 1 base and J by 10 bases; unmatched bases: 7. The CDR3 loop spans 15 amino acids. The CDR3 DNA reads TGTGCCAGCAGCGTACGACAGGGGCTCGGATCACCCCTCCACTTT. This codes for CASSVRQGLGSPLHF.

The chain combines TRBV5-1 with TRBJ2-7, with D possibly TRBD2 on 6 matching bases. The CDR3 loop spans 15 amino acids. V was pared by 2 bases and J by 0 bases, with 12 bases between. Germline loops: CDR1 SGHRS, CDR2 YFSETQ. CDR3 loop: CASSFPGRSSYEQYF. Written as DNA, the CDR3 is TGCGCCAGCAGCTTCCCAGGGAGGAGCTCCTACGAGCAGTACTTC.

The chain combines TRBV21-1 with TRBJ2-3; the table's D call TRBD2 went unverified against the DNA. TRBV21-1 is described as a pseudogene. The CDR3 runs to 18 residues. The CDR3, as DNA: TGTGCCAGCAGCAAAAGTAGCGGATCATTAATTTACACAGATACGCAGTATTTT. Residues: CASSKSSGSLIYTDTQYF.

V and J are TRBV5-1 and TRBJ2-7; D might be TRBD1 (6 bases). There are 15 residues in the CDR3. Germline-derived CDR1 and CDR2 are SGHRS and YFSETQ. V lost 0 bases and J 2 bases, leaving 12 bases between the germline ends. Here the CDR3 reads CASSLEGTRAYEQYF. DNA of the CDR3: TGCGCCAGCAGCTTGGAAGGGACACGGGCCTACGAGCAGTACTTC.

The chain links TRBV4-1 to TRBJ2-3, with 9 bases lining up with TRBD2. Per the germline V gene, CDR1 is MGHRA and CDR2 is YSYEKL. J was trimmed by 8 bases and V by 0 bases; bases with no gene match: 12. The CDR3 extends over 17 amino acids. In DNA form, the CDR3 reads TGCGCCAGCAGCCAAGATCTCGCCGGGACTAGCCTGGGTACGCAGTATTTT. This codes for CASSQDLAGTSLGTQYF.

DNA of the CDR3: TGCAGCGGGGCACTAGCGGGGGCCACAGATACGCAGTATTTT. This translates into CSGALAGATDTQYF. The gene calls are TRBV29-1 and TRBJ2-3; TRBD2 matches 11 bases. This CDR3 is 14 amino acids long. Germline CDR1 and CDR2: SQVTM and ANQGSEA. Trimming took 7 bases from V and 2 from J; bases not matched to a gene: 5.

The chain has TRBV5-1 and TRBJ2-1; D possibly corresponds to TRBD1 (6 bases). Trimming removed 0 bases from V and 7 bases from J, with 17 bases in between. In germline, CDR1 is SGHRS, CDR2 YFSETQ. The CDR3 covers 16 residues. The CDR3: CASSLGNRVGLNEQFF. CDR3 nucleotides: TGCGCCAGCAGCTTGGGTAACAGGGTTGGCTTGAATGAGCAGTTCTTC.

This clone was seen more than once but under ten times. This chain joins TRBV10-1 and TRBJ1-1; perhaps TRBD1 as D (6 bases). CDR3 length equals 14 residues. The germline V and J ends were trimmed by 2 bases and 4 bases, with 11 bases remaining between them. Germline-derived CDR1 and CDR2 are WNHNN and SYGVQD (reference sequence). CDR3: CASSEASRGTEAFF. The DNA of the CDR3 is TGCGCCAGCAGTGAGGCCTCCAGGGGCACTGAAGCTTTCTTT.

V and J are TRBV4-1 and TRBJ2-1; 8 bases map to TRBD1. The CDR3 is made up of 17 amino acids. The germline CDR1 and CDR2 sequences are MGHRA and YSYEKL. The V and J ends lost 0 bases and 4 bases, in that order; junction bases with no gene match: 8. The CDR3 DNA is TGCGCCAGCAGCCAAGATGCCGCCAGGGGGCAATACAATGAGCAGTTCTTC. Translating gives CASSQDAARGQYNEQFF.

This sequence joins TRBV5-1 and TRBJ1-1, with TRBD1 matching over 9 bases. In germline, CDR1 is SGHRS, CDR2 YFSETQ. This CDR3 spans 18 amino acids. The ends lost 3 bases at V and 3 bases at J; junction bases unmatched: 15. The CDR3 sequence: CASSWAGQGIHRYTEAFF. The DNA of the CDR3 is TGCGCCAGCAGCTGGGCCGGACAGGGGATACATCGGTACACTGAAGCTTTCTTT.

This chain links TRBV2 with TRBJ2-7; D gene uncertain. CDR3 length: 13 amino acids. CDR1 and CDR2 from the germline V gene are SNHLY and FYNNEI. V was clipped by 2 bases and J by 3 bases, with 8 bases between them. The CDR3 nucleotides read TGTGCCAGCAGTGAAAACAGTTACTACGAGCAGTACTTC. Translating it yields CASSENSYYEQYF.

This rearrangement joins TRBV6-6 to TRBJ2-6, with D perhaps TRBD2 (5 bases). The CDR3 extends over 12 amino acids. The V end was cut by 0 bases, the J end by 13 bases, with 7 bases between. Germline V gene sequence: CDR1 MNHNY, CDR2 SVGAGI (reference sequence). CDR3 nucleotides: TGTGCCAGCAGTTACTCGAGGGAGGTCCTGACTTTC. This gives the protein CASSYSREVLTF.

V and J are TRBV5-1 and TRBJ1-3; maybe TRBD1 (6 bases). Germline V CDR1 and CDR2: SGHRS, YFSETQ. The V end lost 4 bases, the J end lost 1 base, and 15 bases lay between the germline ends. The CDR3 contains 16 residues. The CDR3: CASSKADRPSGNTIYF. For the CDR3, the DNA is TGCGCCAGCAGCAAGGCGGACAGACCGTCTGGAAACACCATATATTTT.

A few counts support this clone. The chain combines TRBV28 with TRBJ1-2; no definite D call. Trimming removed 5 bases from V and 5 bases from J, with 6 bases in between. CDR3 length: 11 residues. Germline CDR1 reads MDHEN; CDR2 reads SYDVKM. The CDR3 coding sequence is TGTGCCAGCAGTACGGGGTATGGCTACACCTTC. Translating it yields CASSTGYGYTF.

CDR3 DNA sequence: TGTGCCAGCAGTTTATCTTACGGGGGGTCGGAGACCCAGTACTTC. As protein: CASSLSYGGSETQYF. The chain joins TRBV27 to TRBJ2-5; TRBD2 agrees at 7 bases. V was pared by 0 bases and J by 5 bases, with 6 bases of the junction left unmatched. CDR1 and CDR2 (germline): MNHEY, SMNVEV (reference sequence). There are 15 residues in the CDR3.

V and J are TRBV11-2 and TRBJ2-1, with TRBD1 matching 7 bases. This CDR3 region has 16 residues. Germline-derived CDR1 and CDR2 are SGHAT and FQNNGV. Trimming removed 1 base from V and 6 bases from J; junction bases left unmatched: 9. CDR3 loop: CASSLGRDRPSNEQFF. The CDR3 region has the DNA TGTGCCAGCAGCTTAGGCCGGGACAGACCTAGCAATGAGCAGTTCTTC.

The genes are TRBV13 and TRBJ2-2, with 7 positions matching TRBD2. J was trimmed by 0 bases and V by 5 bases; bases with no gene match: 6. There are 16 residues in the CDR3. In germline, CDR1 is PRHDT, CDR2 FYEKMQ (reference sequence). The CDR3 region has the DNA TGTGCCAGCAGCGATAAAGCGGGACCGAACACCGGGGAGCTGTTTTTT. As protein: CASSDKAGPNTGELFF.

V gene TRBV7-9 combines with J gene TRBJ2-6; D may be TRBD2 (6 bases). Trimming cost V 1 base and J 0 bases, with 13 bases left between them. The CDR3 has 18 amino acids. Looked up from germline, CDR1 is SEHNR and CDR2 is FQNEAQ (reference sequence). As DNA, the CDR3 is TGTGCCAGCAGCTTAGGCAGGGAGGAACTCTCTGGGGCCAACGTCCTGACTTTC. Encoded protein: CASSLGREELSGANVLTF.

J is TRBJ2-3 and V is TRBV28, with 10 bases fitting TRBD2. V trimming: 5 bases; J trimming: 2 bases; junction bases outside the gene matches: 10. Germline V gene lookup returns CDR1 MDHEN and CDR2 SYDVKM. The CDR3 has 17 residues. CDR3 in amino acids: CASSTPLGLADTDTQYF. The CDR3 bases are TGTGCCAGCAGTACCCCCCTTGGACTAGCGGACACAGATACGCAGTATTTT.

V and J are TRBV11-2 and TRBJ2-1, with TRBD1 identical over 10 bases. The CDR3 consists of 15 residues. Germline V gene data show CDR1 as SGHAT and CDR2 as FQNNGV. J gave up 7 bases and V 2 bases, and 5 bases lay outside the gene matches. The CDR3 sequence is CASSLRQGARNEQFF. As DNA, the CDR3 is TGTGCCAGCAGCTTACGACAGGGGGCGCGGAATGAGCAGTTCTTC.

This sequence joins TRBV5-8 and TRBJ2-7; 9 nucleotides line up with TRBD2. The CDR3 sequence is 15 residues long. With V trimmed by 4 bases and J by 3 bases, 8 bases remained unmatched. Per the germline V gene, CDR1 is SGHTS and CDR2 is YDEGEE. Here the CDR3 DNA reads TGTGCCAGCAGCCTCGGGCTAGCGGGGATCTACGAGCAGTACTTC. It specifies CASSLGLAGIYEQYF.

The chain uses TRBV7-2 and TRBJ2-1; 8 positions match TRBD2. Germline V lookup: CDR1 SGHTA, CDR2 FQGNSA. This CDR3 is built from 15 residues. Trimming at V came to 2 bases and at J to 4 bases, leaving 4 bases not matched to a gene. CDR3 loop: CASSLKLADYNEQFF. In DNA form, the CDR3 reads TGTGCCAGCAGCTTAAAACTAGCGGATTACAATGAGCAGTTCTTC. The variable domain in full, completed from reference TRBV7-2 and TRBJ2-1, reads GAGVSQSPSNKVTEKGKDVELRCDPISGHTALYWYRQSLGQGLEFLIYFQGNSAPDKSGLPSDRFSAERTGGSVSTLTIQRTQQEDSAVYLCASSLKLADYNEQFFGPGTRLTVL.

The chain has TRBV12-5 and TRBJ1-4; D ambiguous. CDR3 length: 14 amino acids. Looked up from germline, CDR1 is LGHNT and CDR2 is FRNRAP. The V end was cut by 1 base, the J end by 0 bases, with 3 bases between. CDR3 protein: CASGLGSTNEKLFF. The CDR3 DNA sequence: TGTGCTAGTGGTTTGGGGTCAACTAATGAAAAACTGTTTTTT.

The J gene is TRBJ2-1, the V gene TRBV9; D is possibly TRBD1 (6 bases). There are 14 residues in the CDR3. V gave up 4 bases and J gave up 5 bases, with 13 bases separating them. Germline lookup yields CDR1 SGDLS and CDR2 YYNGEE. The CDR3 region is CASSTQGQNNEQFF. The CDR3 bases are TGTGCCAGCAGCACCCAAGGACAGAACAATGAGCAGTTCTTC.

The chain combines TRBV1 with TRBJ2-1; the table's D call, TRBD2, has no DNA check behind it. TRBV1 is described as a pseudogene. The CDR3 loop spans 17 amino acids. The CDR3 bases are TGCACCAGCAGCCAAGATATGTTTAGCGGGGGATACAATGAGCAGTTCTTC. This encodes CTSSQDMFSGGYNEQFF.

The gene calls are TRBV6-1 and TRBJ2-7, with D unresolved. V was pared by 6 bases and J by 2 bases, with 8 bases between. There are 12 residues in the CDR3. In germline, CDR1 is MNHNS, CDR2 SASEGT. CDR3 protein: CASSATPYEQYF. CDR3 nucleotides: TGTGCCAGCAGCGCGACACCCTACGAGCAGTACTTC.